The rows below give T cell receptor beta chains drawn from one sample of a study of cytomegalovirus exposure and HLA in healthy donors. Measured with immunoSEQ multiplex PCR; TCRdb has only the in-frame clones, and not every one. The sample table sets out more than 65,000 clones. The specimen was PBMCs. These receptor sequences come from a man aged 40-55 years in good health and CMV-seronegative. The CDR3 runs from the conserved cysteine through the conserved F or W.

V gene	J gene	CDR3 protein
TRBV30	.	CAWSGTSGPYEQYF
TRBV7-8	TRBJ1-3	CASSHPASGLAGNTIYF
TRBV5-1	TRBJ2-7	CASSSGEGAYEQYF
TRBV15	.	CATSISRGSYEQYF
TRBV4-1	TRBJ2-1	CASSQAGGLLDEQFF
TRBV11-2	TRBJ1-1	CASSLRGLGTEAFF
TRBV4-1	TRBJ1-4	CASSQVGRGIEKLFF
TRBV19	TRBJ1-2	CASSRVGVDGYTF
TRBV5-1	TRBJ1-5	CASSLRGDRGQPQHF
TRBV7-7	TRBJ1-4	CASSSGQGYNEKLFF
TRBV9	TRBJ2-2	CASSATSGANTGELFF
TRBV30	TRBJ2-5	CAWSETVQETQYF
TRBV2	TRBJ2-5	CASSKVAGGQGETQYF
TRBV27	TRBJ2-7	CASSNYWGLAGGPYEQYF
TRBV2	TRBJ2-1	CASKGASGGPQFF
TRBV9	TRBJ1-6	CASSVGVGGGANSPLHF